What follows describes a single TCR beta chain. Its antigen remains unidentified. It was with 60 Vbeta and 13 Jbeta primers that the PCR ran. In the authors' methods: About 10 million of about 88 million unique TCR beta chains were shared, per a later count. Generated by immunoSEQ multiplex PCR, the TCRdb table keeps only in-frame clones and is missing some. That table gives V, J and clone size, and the DNA gave D and trimming. The sample lists 95,000 to 150,000 clones, over 60% occurring once. This sample stems from a study of cytomegalovirus exposure and HLA in healthy donors. About the study: Findings of an earlier analysis included around 100 million unique TCR beta sequences from 200 million or so T cells.

The V end was cut by 3 bases, the J end by 0 bases, with 9 bases between. The length of the CDR3 is 15 residues. Germline loops: CDR1 MNHNS, CDR2 SASEGT. General study findings and limits: A prior analysis recorded that most TCR beta V segments were productive about 90% or about 30% of the time. Analyses of presence and absence presupposed an approximately uniform sequencing depth across donors.

This TCR came from a human donor in good health. Sequenced sample: PBMCs. The chain is built from TRBV6-1 and TRBJ1-3, with D possibly matching TRBD1 (6 bases). This chain's CDR3 is CASSELQGSGNTIYF. DNA for the CDR3: TGTGCCAGCAGTGAGTTACAGGGCTCTGGAAACACCATATATTTT.